The source of this TCR beta chain is a study of Graves' ophthalmopathy and Graves' hyperthyroidism. Study-level information: Researchers obtained peripheral blood at initial diagnosis, before any treatment had begun.

Amplification of TCR beta CDR3 regions used RNA transcripts. Amplification began with first-round RT-PCR using HTBI primers, then second-round multiplex PCR was performed. TCRdb re-analysed the multiplex PCR reads in MiXCR, keeping a single row per CDR3 protein. Of about 390,000 distinct CDR3 sequences detected, roughly 15% appear once; the ten largest clones hold 2.4%. Stable hyperthyroidism denotes an absence of ophthalmopathy throughout 18 months of follow-up. Participants with hyperthyroidism, aged 18 to 65, were newly diagnosed with under 2 months' duration. In this cohort, patients with other autoimmune diseases, uncontrolled infections, pregnancy or lactation were excluded. This CDR3 has 14 amino acids. Deletions cut 0 bases from V and 0 bases from J, with 6 bases between. Germline V lookup: CDR1 MNHEY, CDR2 SVGEGT. At least ten counts were recorded for this clonotype.

The clonotype comes from an adult woman with stable Graves' hyperthyroidism. The gene calls are TRBV6-2 or TRBV6-3 and TRBJ2-7; D call uncertain. Sample: peripheral blood. CDR3 loop: CASSYSRTSYEQYF. For the CDR3, the DNA is TGTGCCAGCAGTTACTCCAGGACCTCCTACGAGCAGTACTTC.